Presented here are 10 T cell receptor beta chains from one specimen sequenced in a study of cytomegalovirus exposure and HLA in healthy donors. The protocol was immunoSEQ multiplex PCR, while the TCRdb copy is restricted to in-frame clones and leaves out a portion. The top ten hold 2% to 2.5% of the sample, which has tens of thousands of clones, roughly 95% seen once. Sequencing was performed on PBMCs. Source of these receptors: a man aged 18 to 30 in good health and CMV-seronegative.

The chain links TRBV5-4 to TRBJ2-3; D is perhaps TRBD1 (5 bases). The CDR3 is 16 residues long. V lost 0 bases, J lost 0 bases, and 11 bases lay in between. Germline lookup yields CDR1 SGHNT and CDR2 YYREEE (reference sequence). The CDR3 is CASSLELTVSTDTQYF. The DNA for the CDR3 is TGTGCCAGCAGCTTGGAATTGACAGTTAGCACAGATACGCAGTATTTT.

The chain employs TRBV7-2 and TRBJ1-2; 9 positions agree with TRBD1. The CDR3 has 16 amino acids. V was pared by 5 bases and J by 0 bases, with 7 bases of the junction left unmatched. CDR1 and CDR2 from the germline V gene are SGHTA and FQGNSA. The CDR3 nucleotides read TGTGCCAGCAGCGTTACAGGGGGCCCGGCTAACTATGGCTACACCTTC. This encodes CASSVTGGPANYGYTF.

The CDR3 DNA reads TGTGCCAGCAGTGAAACAGGGGTAAACTATGGCTACACCTTC. It encodes CASSETGVNYGYTF. The chain recombines TRBV25-1 with TRBJ1-2; 7 bases match TRBD1. The CDR3 covers 14 residues. V lost 2 bases, J lost 2 bases, and 2 bases stayed unmatched. Germline V gene data show CDR1 as MGHDK and CDR2 as SYGVNS.

The chain joins TRBV6-1 to TRBJ2-3, with D possibly matching TRBD1 (6 bases). Germline assignment: CDR1 MNHNS and CDR2 SASEGT. V was shortened by 5 bases and J by 4 bases, with 10 bases between the two germline ends. CDR3 size: 13 residues. CDR3 amino acids: CASSTYRADTQYF. CDR3 nucleotides: TGTGCCAGCAGTACTTACAGGGCAGATACGCAGTATTTT.

This clone was picked up one time. The rearrangement uses TRBV27 and TRBJ2-1; D ambiguous. The CDR3 sequence is 12 residues long. V lost 5 bases and J 1 base, leaving 3 bases between the germline ends. Germline values: CDR1 MNHEY, CDR2 SMNVEV (reference sequence). CDR3 DNA sequence: TGTGCCAGCAGTCATTCCTACAATGAGCAGTTCTTC. It translates to CASSHSYNEQFF.

The sample holds a few counts of this clone. The CDR3 DNA is TGTGCCAGCCGGTCCGACACAGATACGCAGTATTTT. This codes for CASRSDTDTQYF. The V gene is TRBV6-1, the J gene TRBJ2-3, with D unclear. The CDR3 has 12 amino acids. The ends were cut back, 8 bases at V and 2 bases at J, with 8 bases in the middle. CDR1 and CDR2 (germline): MNHNS, SASEGT.

V gene TRBV5-1 combines with J gene TRBJ1-1; weak D call: TRBD1 (5 bases). The CDR3 has 14 amino acids. CDR1 and CDR2 (germline): SGHRS, YFSETQ. V was clipped by 0 bases and J by 3 bases, with 9 bases between them. The DNA of the CDR3 is TGCGCCAGCAGCTTGGGGGGCAGGGACACTGAAGCTTTCTTT. Amino acids: CASSLGGRDTEAFF.

The chain links TRBV7-9 to TRBJ2-3, with 13 bases matching TRBD2. The CDR3 sequence is 18 residues long. V lost 5 bases to trimming and J lost 2 bases; unmatched junction nucleotides: 10. Germline V gene lookup returns CDR1 SEHNR and CDR2 FQNEAQ (reference sequence). The CDR3, as DNA: TGTGCCAGCAGCCCCGACAGGGGACTAGCGGGGAACACAGATACGCAGTATTTT. It codes for CASSPDRGLAGNTDTQYF.

The CDR3 nucleotides read TGTGCCAGTAGCTTGGGACAGACAGTGGATTCACCCCTCCACTTT. Translated, it gives CASSLGQTVDSPLHF. This sequence joins TRBV19 and TRBJ1-6; TRBD1 matches 7 bases. This CDR3 spans 15 amino acids. J lost 8 bases, V lost 6 bases, and 10 bases had no gene match. Germline V gene data show CDR1 as LNHDA and CDR2 as SQIVND (reference sequence).

The chain employs TRBV7-8 and TRBJ2-4; TRBD2 aligns across 14 bases. Germline CDR1 is SGHVS and CDR2 is FQNEAQ. The length of the CDR3 is 17 residues. Trimming at V came to 5 bases and at J to 0 bases, leaving 3 bases not matched to a gene. The CDR3 loop is CASSRLAGGVAKNIQYF. Here the CDR3 DNA reads TGTGCCAGCAGCCGACTAGCGGGAGGGGTAGCCAAAAACATTCAGTACTTC.